The rows below give T cell receptor beta chains drawn from one sample of a study of T-cell memory formation after mild COVID-19. TCRdb analysed the 5' RACE reads with MiXCR anew, one entry per CDR3 protein. This sample has 100,000 to 150,000 distinct CDR3 sequences, with over 15% found just once. Input material: PBMCs or a T cell subset sorted from them (not recorded which). The source is a man in his late teens or twenties who had mild COVID-19 (a few samples of this study predate the infection). Cell type and time point are not known. Both conserved end residues are part of each CDR3. A D gene is named only where the DNA matches it firmly. Only some rows state a clone size, as once, few, many or a class for expanded clones.

>-|TRBV7-6|TRBJ2-7|-
TGTGCCAGCAGCTTACGAGGGTCCGGCTCCTACGAGCAGTACTTC
CASSLRGSGSYEQYF
>few|TRBV2|TRBJ2-2|TRBD1
TGTGCCAGCAGGGGACAGCTCAACACCGGGGAGCTGTTTTTT
CASRGQLNTGELFF
>few|TRBV11-2|TRBJ2-7|TRBD1
TGTGCCAGCAGCTTACTGAGGATGACAGGGCCCTTCGAGCAGTACTTC
CASSLLRMTGPFEQYF
>-|TRBV5-1|TRBJ2-4|TRBD1
TGCGCCAGCAGCGAGAGACAGGGCTTAGCCAAAAACATTCAGTACTTC
CASSERQGLAKNIQYF
>few|TRBV7-2|TRBJ2-1|TRBD1
TGTGCCAGCAGCGTCTTTTACGACAGGGGATACAATGAGCAGTTCTTC
CASSVFYDRGYNEQFF
>many|TRBV5-1|TRBJ1-5|-
TGCGCCAGCAGCTTGGAACCCAATCAGCCCCAGCATTTT
CASSLEPNQPQHF
>few|TRBV12-3/TRBV12-4|TRBJ2-2|-
TGTGCCAGCAGTTTATTTGGGGGCCCGAACACCGGGGAGCTGTTTTTT
CASSLFGGPNTGELFF
>many|TRBV4-3|TRBJ2-1|TRBD1
TGCGCCAGCAGCCCCAGAACCGGGACAGGGTACAATGAGCAGTTCTTC
CASSPRTGTGYNEQFF
>few|TRBV20-1|TRBJ2-2|TRBD1
TGCAGTGCTCGGACAGGGGTTTTCGGGGAGCTGTTTTTT
CSARTGVFGELFF
>few|TRBV12-3/TRBV12-4|TRBJ1-6|-
TGTGCCAGCAGAGGTAGCTCCTATAATTCACCCCTCCACTTT
CASRGSSYNSPLHF
>-|TRBV7-3|TRBJ2-3|-
TGTGCCAGCAGCGTGGGACTCCGCACAGATACGCAGTATTTT
CASSVGLRTDTQYF
>few|TRBV7-2|TRBJ2-1|TRBD2
TGTGCCAGCAGCTTACACGGCGGGGGGAATACTGAGCAGTTCTTC
CASSLHGGGNTEQFF
>-|TRBV6-1|TRBJ1-5|-
TGTGCCAGCAGTGAATTTCAGCCCCAGCATTTT
CASSEFQPQHF
>few|TRBV6-1|TRBJ2-1|TRBD2
TGTGCCAGCAGCGGCAGCGGGGGTTACAATGAGCAGTTCTTC
CASSGSGGYNEQFF
>few|TRBV6-2/TRBV6-3|TRBJ1-5|-
TGTGCCAGCAGTTACAGCTACACAGGGAATCAGCCCCAGCATTTT
CASSYSYTGNQPQHF
>-|TRBV10-3|TRBJ2-7|TRBD2
TGTGCCATCAGTGGTAAAGCGGGGGTATCCGACGAGCAGTACTTC
CAISGKAGVSDEQYF
>few|TRBV6-5|TRBJ2-1|TRBD2
TGTGCCAGCACTACAGGGGCTAGCGGGGATAATGAGCAGTTCTTC
CASTTGASGDNEQFF
>-|TRBV7-3|TRBJ1-1|-
TGTGCCAGCAGCGCCGGACTCCTGCCTGTGGCTTTCTTT
CASSAGLLPVAFF
>many|TRBV4-3|TRBJ2-3|-
TGCGCCAGCAGCCAAGCCCTCAACCCTAGCACAGATACGCAGTATTTT
CASSQALNPSTDTQYF
>many|TRBV20-1|TRBJ2-3|-
TGCAGTGCCACGCCGCCGGGGACAGATACGCAGTATTTT
CSATPPGTDTQYF
>few|TRBV12-3/TRBV12-4|TRBJ2-5|-
TGTGCCAGCAGTTTAGGGGGCTGGCAGGGGGGAGAGACCCAGTACTTC
CASSLGGWQGGETQYF
>-|TRBV20-1|TRBJ2-1|TRBD2
TGCAGTGCTCCGGTACATAGCGGGGGGCAGAATGAGCAGTTCTTC
CSAPVHSGGQNEQFF
>-|TRBV7-2|TRBJ2-2|TRBD1
TGTGCCAGCAGCCGACAGGGCCCTTGGAGCGGGGAGCTGTTTTTT
CASSRQGPWSGELFF